Below are 12 T cell receptor beta chains sequenced from a single sample in a study of T-cell reconstitution after alpha-beta-depleted transplantation in children. Unique molecular identifiers were used to barcode this TCRbeta library. TCRdb itself ran the PCR reads through MiXCR, one entry per CDR3 protein. The data show 800,000 to 1,000,000 distinct CDR3 sequences, with roughly 29% seen just once and about 28% held by the top ten. This specimen was PBMCs, mostly from graft donor cells, taken 360 days after TCRalphabeta/CD19-depleted stem cell transplant. These receptors came from a boy under two years old who had a stem cell transplant for SCID, so the T cells may come from the graft donor.

The chain has TRBV10-2 and TRBJ2-2; TRBD1 might be the D (5 bases). The CDR3 has 16 residues. Trimming shortened V by 4 bases and J by 6 bases, and 18 bases separated the two germline ends. Germline loops: CDR1 WSHSY, CDR2 SAAADI. Written as DNA, the CDR3 is TGCGCCAGCAGTGGCATCCCAGGGTTTGTAGCCGGGGAGCTGTTTTTT. Amino acids: CASSGIPGFVAGELFF.

Only a few counts were recorded for this clonotype. The rearrangement uses TRBV6-1 and TRBJ2-3; 11 positions match TRBD2. This CDR3 is 15 amino acids long. CDR1 and CDR2 from the germline V gene are MNHNS and SASEGT. The trim removed 5 bases at V and 7 bases at J, leaving 8 bases unmatched. The CDR3 sequence: CASSPTSGGAYTQYF. The CDR3 nucleotides are TGTGCCAGCAGTCCTACTAGCGGGGGCGCGTATACGCAGTATTTT.

This clonotype was counted between two and nine times. The rearrangement joins TRBV9 to TRBJ2-1, with 12 bases fitting TRBD2. This CDR3 has 13 amino acids. Germline values: CDR1 SGDLS, CDR2 YYNGEE. With 7 bases clipped from V and 7 bases from J, the junction kept 3 bases outside the gene matches. CDR3 nucleotide sequence: TGTGCCAGCTCGACTAGCGGGGGTAATGAGCAGTTCTTC. As protein: CASSTSGGNEQFF.

The chain combines TRBV29-1 with TRBJ2-7; 9 nucleotides line up with TRBD1. The CDR3 has 14 residues. Germline V gene data show CDR1 as SQVTM and CDR2 as ANQGSEA. Trimming took 5 bases from V and 3 from J; bases not matched to a gene: 8. CDR3 DNA sequence: TGCAGCGTTCAGAGCGGGACAGGGTACTACGAGCAGTACTTC. Translated: CSVQSGTGYYEQYF.

The V call is TRBV7-2, the J call TRBJ1-3, with unresolved D. This CDR3 comprises 15 residues. Trimming removed 1 base at V and 0 bases at J, with 7 bases between. The germline CDR1 and CDR2 sequences are SGHTA and FQGNSA. CDR3 amino acids: CASSLGVSSGNTIYF. In DNA form, the CDR3 reads TGTGCCAGCAGCTTAGGGGTTAGCTCTGGAAACACCATATATTTT.

This clonotype occurred once. CDR3 DNA sequence: TGCGCCAGCAGCTTGGTTCCAGGTCCCGGGAAGGAGACCCAGTACTTC. Translating gives CASSLVPGPGKETQYF. The chain couples TRBV5-1 to TRBJ2-5; D possibly corresponds to TRBD2 (5 bases). CDR1 is SGHRS and CDR2 is YFSETQ in the germline V gene. The V end was cut by 0 bases, the J end by 5 bases, with 17 bases between. The CDR3 is 16 residues long.

The rearrangement joins TRBV13 to TRBJ2-1; a weak D match, TRBD2 (5 bases). CDR1 and CDR2 from the germline V gene are PRHDT and FYEKMQ (reference sequence). The V end lost 6 bases, the J end lost 6 bases, and 12 bases lay between the germline ends. CDR3 length equals 13 residues. The CDR3 DNA reads TGTGCCAGCAGTACCCAGGACTCCAATGAGCAGTTCTTC. The encoded protein is CASSTQDSNEQFF.

V gene TRBV5-1 combines with J gene TRBJ2-7; TRBD1 agrees at 9 bases. The trim removed 4 bases at V and 2 bases at J, leaving 10 bases unmatched. There are 16 residues in the CDR3. Germline CDR1 is SGHRS and CDR2 is YFSETQ. The CDR3 DNA is TGCGCCAGCAGCCCTGCTCCCGGGACAGGGACCTACGAGCAGTACTTC. Amino acid sequence: CASSPAPGTGTYEQYF.

This clonotype was found a few times. This chain joins TRBV4-1 and TRBJ1-1; D call uncertain. The germline gives CDR1 MGHRA, CDR2 YSYEKL. The V and J ends lost 3 bases and 0 bases respectively, with 14 bases between them. CDR3 size: 16 residues. The chain's CDR3 is CASSHGPFQLNTEAFF. The CDR3 DNA reads TGCGCCAGCAGCCACGGACCCTTCCAACTGAACACTGAAGCTTTCTTT.

The genes are TRBV5-1 and TRBJ2-1, with TRBD2 identical over 9 bases. The CDR3 contains 15 residues. V lost 5 bases to trimming and J lost 8 bases; unmatched junction nucleotides: 11. Germline CDR1 reads SGHRS; CDR2 reads YFSETQ. CDR3 sequence: CASSSSGGYADEQFF. DNA of the CDR3: TGCGCCAGCAGTTCGAGCGGGGGGTACGCGGATGAGCAGTTCTTC.

This clonotype was recorded a few times. The V gene is TRBV3-1, the J gene TRBJ2-3; TRBD2 matches 10 bases. After removal of 6 bases from V and 5 bases from J, the junction contained 11 bases not matched to a gene. This CDR3 is 16 amino acids long. Per germline, CDR1 LGHDT and CDR2 YNNKEL (reference sequence). CDR3: CASSQTGTSEGDTQYF. CDR3 nucleotides: TGTGCCAGCAGTCAGACCGGGACTAGCGAAGGAGATACGCAGTATTTT.

This clonotype has more than one count but fewer than ten. The chain links TRBV5-5 to TRBJ1-1; maybe TRBD1 (5 bases). CDR3 length equals 15 residues. V lost 5 bases to trimming and J lost 2 bases, with 16 bases between them. Per germline, CDR1 SGHKS and CDR2 YYEKEE (reference sequence). The CDR3: CASSEGTVRNTEAFF. The CDR3 bases are TGTGCCAGCAGTGAGGGGACGGTTAGAAACACTGAAGCTTTCTTT.